This T cell receptor (beta chain) is from a study of technical replicates of blood from several donors. TCRdb's copy holds only in-frame clones and misses some; the assay was immunoSEQ multiplex PCR. The repertoire holds 60,000 to 95,000 clones, with 90% to 95% as singletons. Note on this clone: One end of the junction varies from germline; a read error may be responsible.

CDR3 size: 15 residues. Per the germline V gene, CDR1 is SSHAT and CDR2 is FNYEAQ (reference sequence). The sequence was obtained from a human donor in good health. Some clones in this sample may be carry-over from other donors' samples. Sequenced sample: T cells isolated from PBMCs. This chain connects TRBV7-7 to TRBJ2-2; D may be TRBD1 (5 bases). The CDR3 nucleotides are TGTGCTAGCAGCTTAGCCTCAGGGTGGACCGGGGAGCTGTTTTTT. Protein: CASSLASGWTGELFF. The full variable domain, completed using reference TRBV7-7 and TRBJ2-2, is GAGVSQSPRYKVTKRGQDVTLRCDPISSHATLYWYQQALGQGPEFLTYFNYEAQPDKSGLPSDRFSAERPEGSISTLTIQRTEQRDSAMYRCASSLASGWTGELFFGEGSRLTVL.